Below are 21 T cell receptor beta chains sequenced from a single sample in a study of OX40 agonist ivuxolimab in advanced cancers. Clones were sequenced by immunoSEQ multiplex PCR, and TCRdb holds only the in-frame ones, with some missing. This sample carries tens of thousands of clones, roughly 87% of them seen once, and the ten largest clones take 11%. Material: CD4+ or CD8+ T cells sorted from blood, obtained in a trial of the OX40 agonist ivuxolimab. All receptors derive from an adult with an advanced solid tumor such as melanoma, head and neck, liver or kidney cancer.

The chain employs TRBV7-2 and TRBJ1-3, with a tentative D call TRBD1 (5 bases). The CDR3 runs 15 residues. Between the trimmed V and J ends, which lost 6 bases and 4 bases, there was a span of 16 bases. In germline, CDR1 is SGHTA, CDR2 FQGNSA. CDR3 nucleotide sequence: TGTGCCAGCAGGGAAGGGGAGCGGAGGGGAAACACCATATATTTT. Its protein product is CASREGERRGNTIYF.

This chain joins TRBV28 and TRBJ2-7, with D unresolved. V dropped 6 bases and J dropped 3 bases, with 15 bases sitting between them. This CDR3 is 14 amino acids long. The germline CDR1 and CDR2 sequences are MDHEN and SYDVKM. CDR3 residues: CASSSYLVLYEQYF. The CDR3, as DNA: TGTGCCAGCAGCTCCTACCTAGTGCTCTACGAGCAGTACTTC.

Many counts were recorded for this clone. CDR3 bases: TGCAGCGGAACAGGGGGGGGCACTGAAGCTTTCTTT. Residues: CSGTGGGTEAFF. The chain links TRBV29-1 to TRBJ1-1, with 8 positions matching TRBD1. Germline trimming cut 7 bases from V and 4 bases from J; bases unmatched to any gene: 5. The CDR3 has 12 amino acids. Germline V gene sequence: CDR1 SQVTM, CDR2 ANQGSEA.

The chain uses TRBV6-1 and TRBJ1-4, with TRBD1 identical over 9 bases. With 7 bases clipped from V and 8 bases from J, the junction kept 5 bases outside the gene matches. This CDR3 has 13 residues. Germline CDR1 is MNHNS and CDR2 is SASEGT. CDR3 sequence reads: CASTRGQGEKLFF. The CDR3 DNA follows: TGTGCCAGCACCCGGGGACAGGGCGAAAAACTGTTTTTT.

This rearrangement joins TRBV5-6 to TRBJ1-2; D gene unclear. V was shortened by 4 bases and J by 2 bases, with 9 bases between the two germline ends. This CDR3 has 13 residues. The V gene's germline CDR1 is SGHDT and CDR2 YYEEEE. CDR3 amino acids: CASSLGQNYGYTF. In DNA form, the CDR3 reads TGTGCCAGCAGCCTCGGTCAGAACTATGGCTACACCTTC. The whole variable domain, filled in from reference TRBV5-6 and TRBJ1-2, reads DAGVTQSPTHLIKTRGQQVTLRCSPKSGHDTVSWYQQALGQGPQFIFQYYEEEERQRGNFPDRFSGHQFPNYSSELNVNALLLGDSALYLCASSLGQNYGYTFGSGTRLTVV.

The rearrangement uses TRBV7-9 and TRBJ1-1; D is unclear. CDR1 and CDR2 from the germline V gene are SEHNR and FQNEAQ (reference sequence). Deletions cut 5 bases from V and 3 bases from J, with 10 bases between. The CDR3 covers 13 residues. The CDR3 is CASSQQADTEAFF. CDR3 bases: TGTGCCAGCAGCCAACAAGCGGACACTGAAGCTTTCTTT. The full variable domain, rest sourced from reference TRBV7-9 and TRBJ1-1, is DTGVSQNPRHKITKRGQNVTFRCDPISEHNRLYWYRQTLGQGPEFLTYFQNEAQLEKSRLLSDRFSAERPKGSFSTLEIQRTEQGDSAMYLCASSQQADTEAFFGQGTRLTVV.

The rearrangement links TRBV9 to TRBJ2-3; 9 bases are shared with TRBD2. Per germline, CDR1 SGDLS and CDR2 YYNGEE. CDR3 length equals 15 residues. Trimming at V came to 0 bases and at J to 6 bases, leaving 5 bases not matched to a gene. The CDR3 DNA sequence: TGTGCCAGCAGCGTAGGGGGGACTAGCTCGGATACGCAGTATTTT. It yields the protein CASSVGGTSSDTQYF.

V usage is TRBV2 and J usage is TRBJ1-3, with D hard to call. The ends were cut back, 3 bases at V and 1 base at J, with 7 bases in the middle. The CDR3 totals 14 residues. Germline CDR1 SNHLY, CDR2 FYNNEI. The CDR3 sequence is CASSEEVSGNTIYF. CDR3 nucleotide sequence: TGTGCCAGCAGTGAGGAGGTATCTGGAAACACCATATATTTT.

The count of this clone is one. The chain is built from TRBV4-1 and TRBJ1-2; 10 nucleotides align to TRBD1. V gave up 6 bases and J gave up 4 bases; unmatched junction bases: 11. The length of the CDR3 is 16 residues. Germline assignment: CDR1 MGHRA and CDR2 YSYEKL. In nucleotides, the CDR3 is TGCGCCAGCAGACAGACAGGGGGCGCGGTGAGCTATGGCTACACCTTC. Residues: CASRQTGGAVSYGYTF.

This rearrangement joins TRBV7-3 to TRBJ2-2; 7 bases line up with TRBD1. J was trimmed by 4 bases and V by 2 bases; bases with no gene match: 10. The CDR3 spans 17 residues. CDR1 is SGHTA, CDR2 FQGTGA, per germline. CDR3 in amino acids: CASSLLGQGVPTGELFF. The CDR3 bases are TGTGCCAGCAGCTTATTGGGGCAGGGGGTTCCCACCGGGGAGCTGTTTTTT.

The rearrangement joins TRBV15 to TRBJ2-6; possibly TRBD1 for D (5 bases). Germline CDR1 LNHNV, CDR2 YYDKDF (reference sequence). V was trimmed by 0 bases and J by 0 bases, leaving 9 bases between them. This CDR3 is built from 17 residues. This CDR3 is CATSRDLQASGANVLTF. The DNA for the CDR3 is TGTGCCACCAGCAGAGATTTACAGGCCTCTGGGGCCAACGTCCTGACTTTC. Based on the CDR3 plus reference TRBV15 and TRBJ2-6, the full variable domain is DAMVIQNPRYQVTQFGKPVTLSCSQTLNHNVMYWYQQKSSQAPKLLFHYYDKDFNNEADTPDNFQSRRPNTSFCFLDIRSPGLGDTAMYLCATSRDLQASGANVLTFGAGSRLTVL.

The chain recombines TRBV2 with TRBJ1-4, with a weak D call TRBD1 (6 bases). The CDR3 is 14 amino acids. With 4 bases removed from V and 3 bases from J, the gap between germline ends came to 9 bases. From germline, CDR1 is SNHLY and CDR2 FYNNEI. The CDR3 DNA follows: TGTGCCAGCAGTGCGGACAGAGCTAATGAAAAACTGTTTTTT. Protein: CASSADRANEKLFF.

The rearrangement links TRBV19 to TRBJ1-4; unclear D gene. Per the germline V gene, CDR1 is LNHDA and CDR2 is SQIVND (reference sequence). The V and J ends lost 5 bases and 4 bases respectively, with 8 bases between them. The CDR3 length is 13 residues. CDR3 DNA: TGTGCCAGTAGTCTGCAGATTAATGAAAAACTGTTTTTT. It codes for CASSLQINEKLFF.

This sequence joins TRBV7-2 and TRBJ1-5, with D hard to call. Looked up from germline, CDR1 is SGHTA and CDR2 is FQGNSA. V shed 5 bases and J shed 7 bases, with 9 bases lying between them. The CDR3 loop spans 12 amino acids. This CDR3 reads CASSVGGQPQHF. CDR3 nucleotides: TGTGCCAGCAGCGTGGGTGGACAGCCCCAGCATTTT.

This clone was seen just once. V and J are TRBV7-8 and TRBJ1-1, with D maybe TRBD1 (5 bases). The CDR3 length is 10 residues. Germline CDR1 SGHVS, CDR2 FQNEAQ. CDR3 amino acids: CAIGGTEAFF. The CDR3 DNA follows: TGTGCTATTGGGGGCACTGAAGCTTTCTTT.

Comment on this clone: This sample also contains other DNA sequences that code for the same CDR3. V is TRBV7-2 and J is TRBJ2-5; D uncertain. Germline V gene data show CDR1 as SGHTA and CDR2 as FQGNSA. CDR3 length equals 13 residues. Trimming stripped 2 bases from V and 1 base from J, with 5 bases between. The DNA for the CDR3 is TGTGCCAGCAGCTTAAGCTTCCAAGAGACCCAGTACTTC. Translated: CASSLSFQETQYF.

The gene calls are TRBV11-2 and TRBJ2-1; the match to TRBD2 covers 10 bases. The trim removed 5 bases at V and 4 bases at J, leaving 11 bases unmatched. Germline CDR1 and CDR2: SGHAT and FQNNGV. This CDR3 spans 17 amino acids. The CDR3 DNA reads as TGTGCCAGCAGCCCTAATAGCGGGAGGCCACCGTACAATGAGCAGTTCTTC. Translating gives CASSPNSGRPPYNEQFF.

The V and J genes are TRBV21-1 and TRBJ2-5; the table assigns TRBD2, which was not confirmed against the DNA. TRBV21-1 is a listed pseudogene. This CDR3 spans 14 amino acids. The CDR3 bases are TGTGCCAGCAGCTCGCGGATGACCCCAAAGACCCAGTACTTC. Amino acid sequence: CASSSRMTPKTQYF.

This clone was observed once. The chain carries TRBV2 and TRBJ2-5, with D tentatively TRBD2 (5 bases). Near its end, the DNA agrees better with TRBJ2-7, so the J call may be wrong. The germline CDR1 and CDR2 sequences are SNHLY and FYNNEI. The CDR3 covers 19 residues. CDR3 coding DNA: TGTGCCAGCTTTGGCCCAACTAGTGAGGGCAGCATCGGACCTGACGAGCAGTACTTC. This sequence encodes CASFGPTSEGSIGPDEQYF.

Here the CDR3 reads CASRLTGGNGYTF. The CDR3, as DNA: TGTGCCAGCAGATTAACAGGGGGTAATGGCTACACCTTC. V gene TRBV27 combines with J gene TRBJ1-2; TRBD1 matches 8 bases. Germline CDR1 reads MNHEY; CDR2 reads SMNVEV (reference sequence). J was trimmed by 6 bases and V by 6 bases; bases with no gene match: 6. The CDR3 extends over 13 amino acids.

This chain uses TRBV19 with TRBJ1-2; perhaps TRBD1 as D (5 bases). The V gene lost 5 bases and the J gene lost 5 bases, with 24 bases spanning the gap. CDR1 is LNHDA, CDR2 SQIVND, per germline (reference sequence). This CDR3 spans 17 amino acids. This chain's CDR3 is CASSPPGRDRGAYGYTF. The DNA of the CDR3 is TGTGCCAGTAGTCCACCTGGAAGGGACCGAGGAGCTTATGGCTACACCTTC.